This TCR beta chain was sequenced in a study of T cell responses to AZD1222 COVID-19 vaccine. Overall study results and limits: Spike-specific TCRs gained breadth and depth after people received two AZD1222 doses. The span of vaccine-associated CD4 TCRs extended across spike, with dominance at 160-218 and 743-854. All repertoire sampling was performed exclusively after the peak T cell response. Females outnumbered males among donors, who were mostly white British; clonal diversity was possibly underestimated.

The repertoire was sequenced with immunoSEQ multiplex PCR; TCRdb's copy has only in-frame clones and lacks some. Among about 210,000 clones listed, less than 95% were seen once. A word on this clone: Its specificity is not known.

CDR1 and CDR2 (germline): SGHTA, FQGNSA. CDR3 size: 14 residues. Trimming shortened V by 5 bases and J by 8 bases, and 15 bases separated the two germline ends. The clonotype originates from an adult who received the MenACWY meningococcal vaccine as a control. This chain uses TRBV7-2 with TRBJ1-4, with D possibly TRBD1 on 5 matching bases. The sample here was peripheral blood, taken 28 days after the second dose of the MenACWY control vaccine. CDR3 in amino acids: CASSDRGDWEKLFF. CDR3 in DNA: TGTGCCAGCAGCGACCGGGGCGATTGGGAAAAACTGTTTTTT.